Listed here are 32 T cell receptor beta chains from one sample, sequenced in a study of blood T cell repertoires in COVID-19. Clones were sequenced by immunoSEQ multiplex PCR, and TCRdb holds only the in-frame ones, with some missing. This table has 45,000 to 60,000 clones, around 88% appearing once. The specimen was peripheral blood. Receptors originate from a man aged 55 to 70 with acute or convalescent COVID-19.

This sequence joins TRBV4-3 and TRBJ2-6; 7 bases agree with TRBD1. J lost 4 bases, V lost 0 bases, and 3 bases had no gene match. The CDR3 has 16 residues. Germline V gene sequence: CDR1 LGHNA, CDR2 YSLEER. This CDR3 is CASSQDRGSGANVLTF. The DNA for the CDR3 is TGCGCCAGCAGCCAAGACAGGGGGTCCGGGGCCAACGTCCTGACTTTC.

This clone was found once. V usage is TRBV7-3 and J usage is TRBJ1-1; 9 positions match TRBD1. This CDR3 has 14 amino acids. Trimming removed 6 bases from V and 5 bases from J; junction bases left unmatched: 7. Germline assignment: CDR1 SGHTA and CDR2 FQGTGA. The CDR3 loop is CASSPTGGGTEAFF. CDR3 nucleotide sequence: TGTGCCAGCAGTCCAACAGGGGGCGGGACTGAAGCTTTCTTT.

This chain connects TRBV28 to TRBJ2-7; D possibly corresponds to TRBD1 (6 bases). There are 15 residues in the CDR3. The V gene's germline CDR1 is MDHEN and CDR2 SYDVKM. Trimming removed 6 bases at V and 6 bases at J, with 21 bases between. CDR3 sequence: CASRLSGAWEGEQYF. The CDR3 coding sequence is TGTGCCAGCAGATTGTCAGGGGCCTGGGAAGGCGAGCAGTACTTC. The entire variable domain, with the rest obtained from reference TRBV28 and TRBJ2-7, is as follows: DVKVTQSSRYLVKRTGEKVFLECVQDMDHENMFWYRQDPGLGLRLIYFSYDVKMKEKGDIPEGYSVSREKKERFSLILESASTNQTSMYLCASRLSGAWEGEQYFGPGTRLTVT.

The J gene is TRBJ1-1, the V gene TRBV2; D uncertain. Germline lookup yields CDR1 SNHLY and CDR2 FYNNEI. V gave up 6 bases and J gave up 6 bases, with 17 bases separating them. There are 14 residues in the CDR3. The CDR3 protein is CASRPPPVSAEAFF. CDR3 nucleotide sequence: TGTGCCAGCAGACCCCCCCCAGTGAGCGCTGAAGCTTTCTTT.

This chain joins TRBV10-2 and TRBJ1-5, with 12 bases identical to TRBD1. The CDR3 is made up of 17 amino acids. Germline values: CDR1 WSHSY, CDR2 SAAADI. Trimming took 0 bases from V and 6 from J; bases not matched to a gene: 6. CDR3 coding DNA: TGCGCCAGCAGTGAGTCCGGGACAGGGGGCCTCATTCAGCCCCAGCATTTT. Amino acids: CASSESGTGGLIQPQHF.

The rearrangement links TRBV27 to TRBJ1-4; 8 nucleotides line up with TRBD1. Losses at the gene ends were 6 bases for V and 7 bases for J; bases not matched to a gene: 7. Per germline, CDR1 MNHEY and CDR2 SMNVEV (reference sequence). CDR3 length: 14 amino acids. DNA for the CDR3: TGTGCCAGCAGCCGCAGGGGGCCAACTGAAAAACTGTTTTTT. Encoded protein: CASSRRGPTEKLFF.

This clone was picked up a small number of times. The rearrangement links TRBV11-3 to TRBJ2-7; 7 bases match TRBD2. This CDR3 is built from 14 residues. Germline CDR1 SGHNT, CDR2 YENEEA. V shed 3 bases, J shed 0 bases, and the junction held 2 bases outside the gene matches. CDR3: CASSFKRDSYEQYF. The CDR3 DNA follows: TGTGCCAGCAGCTTTAAGCGGGACTCCTACGAGCAGTACTTC.

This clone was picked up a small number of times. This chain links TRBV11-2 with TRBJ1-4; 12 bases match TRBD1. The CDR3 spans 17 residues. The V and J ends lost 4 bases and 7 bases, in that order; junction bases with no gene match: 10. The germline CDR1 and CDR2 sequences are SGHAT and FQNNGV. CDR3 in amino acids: CASSSSRDRGLGEKLFF. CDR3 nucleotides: TGTGCCAGCAGCTCTTCCCGGGACAGGGGGCTTGGTGAAAAACTGTTTTTT.

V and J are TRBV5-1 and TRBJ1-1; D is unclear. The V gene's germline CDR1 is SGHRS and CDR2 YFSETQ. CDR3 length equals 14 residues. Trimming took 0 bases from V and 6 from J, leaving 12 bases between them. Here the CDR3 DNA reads TGCGCCAGCAGCTTGGTCCCCGGGGTACCTGAAGCTTTCTTT. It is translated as CASSLVPGVPEAFF.

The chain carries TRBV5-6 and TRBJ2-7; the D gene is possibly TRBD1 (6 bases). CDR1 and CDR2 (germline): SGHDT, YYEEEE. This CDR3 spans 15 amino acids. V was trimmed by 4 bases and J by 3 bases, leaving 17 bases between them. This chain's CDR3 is CASSPLTGTHYEQYF. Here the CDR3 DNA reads TGTGCCAGCAGCCCTCTAACAGGGACCCACTACGAGCAGTACTTC.

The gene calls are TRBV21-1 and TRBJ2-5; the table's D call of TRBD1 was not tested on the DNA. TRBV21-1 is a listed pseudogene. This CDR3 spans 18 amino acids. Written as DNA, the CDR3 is TGTGCCAGCAGCGCCAGAAGATGGCCGAACGAACCCCAAGAGACCCAGTACTTC. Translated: CASSARRWPNEPQETQYF.

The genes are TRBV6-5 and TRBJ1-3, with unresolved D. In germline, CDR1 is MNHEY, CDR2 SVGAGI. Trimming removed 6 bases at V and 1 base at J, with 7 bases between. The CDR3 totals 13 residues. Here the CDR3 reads CASRPGSGNTIYF. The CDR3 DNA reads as TGTGCCAGCAGACCCGGGTCTGGAAACACCATATATTTT.

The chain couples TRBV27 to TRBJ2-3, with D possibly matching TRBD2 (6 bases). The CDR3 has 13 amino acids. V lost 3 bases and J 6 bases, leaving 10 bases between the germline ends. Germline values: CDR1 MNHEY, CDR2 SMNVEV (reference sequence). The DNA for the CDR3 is TGTGCCAGCAGTTTGGAGGGGTTTGATACGCAGTATTTT. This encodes CASSLEGFDTQYF.

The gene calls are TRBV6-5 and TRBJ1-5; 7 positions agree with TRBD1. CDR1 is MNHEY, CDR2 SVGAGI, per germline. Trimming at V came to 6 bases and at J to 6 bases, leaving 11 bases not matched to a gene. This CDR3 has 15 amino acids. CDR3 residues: CASSWRQGTGQPQHF. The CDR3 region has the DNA TGTGCCAGCAGCTGGAGACAGGGAACCGGTCAGCCCCAGCATTTT.

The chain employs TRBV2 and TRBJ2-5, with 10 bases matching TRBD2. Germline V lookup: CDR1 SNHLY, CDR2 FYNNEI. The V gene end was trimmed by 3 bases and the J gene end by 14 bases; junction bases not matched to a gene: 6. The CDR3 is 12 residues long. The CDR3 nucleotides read TGTGCCAGCAGTGATAATAGCGGGGGGACCTACTTC. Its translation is CASSDNSGGTYF.

The CDR3 loop reads CASAFAPGQGTGALGEQYF. The CDR3 nucleotides read TGTGCCAGCGCCTTCGCACCGGGACAGGGTACGGGAGCCCTCGGCGAGCAGTACTTC. V and J are TRBV5-4 and TRBJ2-7, with TRBD1 identical over 9 bases. Germline CDR1 is SGHNT and CDR2 is YYREEE (reference sequence). Trimming at V came to 7 bases and at J to 6 bases, leaving 26 bases not matched to a gene. The CDR3 spans 19 residues. Together with reference TRBV5-4 and TRBJ2-7, the CDR3 gives the full variable domain: ETGVTQSPTHLIKTRGQQVTLRCSSQSGHNTVSWYQQALGQGPQFIFQYYREEENGRGNFPPRFSGLQFPNYSSELNVNALELDDSALYLCASAFAPGQGTGALGEQYFGPGTRLTVT.

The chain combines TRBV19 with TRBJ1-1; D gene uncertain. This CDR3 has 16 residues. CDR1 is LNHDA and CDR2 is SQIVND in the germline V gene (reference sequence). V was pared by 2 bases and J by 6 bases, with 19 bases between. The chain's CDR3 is CASSILRGRRSAEAFF. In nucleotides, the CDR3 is TGTGCCAGTAGTATACTCCGAGGGAGGCGGTCGGCTGAAGCTTTCTTT.

The CDR3: CASLEAGQTDTQYF. Written as DNA, the CDR3 is TGTGCCAGTCTGGAGGCTGGGCAAACAGATACGCAGTATTTT. V is TRBV6-5 and J is TRBJ2-3; the D gene is possibly TRBD2 (5 bases). V shed 9 bases and J shed 3 bases, with 16 bases lying between them. CDR1 is MNHEY, CDR2 SVGAGI, per germline. The CDR3 totals 14 residues.

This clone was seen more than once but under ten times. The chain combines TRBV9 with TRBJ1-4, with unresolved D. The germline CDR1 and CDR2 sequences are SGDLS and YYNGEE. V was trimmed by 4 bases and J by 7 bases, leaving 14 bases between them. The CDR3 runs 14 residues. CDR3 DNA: TGTGCCAGCAGCCCGGAGTTGTCTGGTGAAAAACTGTTTTTT. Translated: CASSPELSGEKLFF.

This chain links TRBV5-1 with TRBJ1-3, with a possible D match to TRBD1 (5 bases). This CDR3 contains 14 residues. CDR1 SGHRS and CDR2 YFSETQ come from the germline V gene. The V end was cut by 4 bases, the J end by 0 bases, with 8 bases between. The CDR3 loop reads CASSGDSSGNTIYF. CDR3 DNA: TGCGCCAGCAGCGGCGACAGCTCTGGAAACACCATATATTTT.

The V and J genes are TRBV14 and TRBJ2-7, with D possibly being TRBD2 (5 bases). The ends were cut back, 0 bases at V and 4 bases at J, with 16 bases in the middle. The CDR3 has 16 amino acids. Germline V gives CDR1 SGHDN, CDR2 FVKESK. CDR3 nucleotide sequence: TGTGCCAGCAGCCAAGATAGAGGGTCAGGTGCTTACGAGCAGTACTTC. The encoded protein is CASSQDRGSGAYEQYF.

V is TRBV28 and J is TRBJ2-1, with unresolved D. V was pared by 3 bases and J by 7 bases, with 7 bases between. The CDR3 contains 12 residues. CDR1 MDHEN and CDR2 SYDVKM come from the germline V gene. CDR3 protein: CASSLGWNEQFF. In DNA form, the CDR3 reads TGTGCCAGCAGTTTGGGCTGGAATGAGCAGTTCTTC.

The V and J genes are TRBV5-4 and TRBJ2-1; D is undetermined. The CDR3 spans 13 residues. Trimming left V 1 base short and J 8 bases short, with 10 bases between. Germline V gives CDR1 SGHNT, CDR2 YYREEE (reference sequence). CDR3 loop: CASSLLLVHEQFF. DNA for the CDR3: TGTGCCAGCAGCTTGCTGCTAGTCCATGAGCAGTTCTTC.

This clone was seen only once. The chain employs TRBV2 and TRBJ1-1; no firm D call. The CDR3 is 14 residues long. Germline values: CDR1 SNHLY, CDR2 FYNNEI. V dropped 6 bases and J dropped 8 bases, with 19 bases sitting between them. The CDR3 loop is CASRERLHPGEAFF. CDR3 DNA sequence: TGTGCCAGCAGGGAAAGACTACACCCGGGGGAAGCTTTCTTT.

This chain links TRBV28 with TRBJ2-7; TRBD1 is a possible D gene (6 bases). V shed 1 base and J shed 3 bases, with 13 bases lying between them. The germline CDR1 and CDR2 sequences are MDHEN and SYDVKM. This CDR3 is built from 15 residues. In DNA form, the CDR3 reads TGTGCCAGCAGTTTATCAATTGGACAGCGCTACGAGCAGTACTTC. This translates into CASSLSIGQRYEQYF.

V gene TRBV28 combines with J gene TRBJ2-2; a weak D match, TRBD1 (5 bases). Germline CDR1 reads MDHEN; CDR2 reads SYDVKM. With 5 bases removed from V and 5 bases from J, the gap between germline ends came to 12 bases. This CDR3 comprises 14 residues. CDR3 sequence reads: CASSPTVGTGELFF. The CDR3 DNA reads TGTGCCAGCAGTCCGACAGTTGGGACCGGGGAGCTGTTTTTT.

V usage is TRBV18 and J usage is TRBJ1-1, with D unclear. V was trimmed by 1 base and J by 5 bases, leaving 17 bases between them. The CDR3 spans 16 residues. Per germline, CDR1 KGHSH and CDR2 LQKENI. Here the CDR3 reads CASSPRADPGGTEAFF. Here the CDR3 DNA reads TGTGCCAGCTCACCACGGGCCGACCCGGGAGGGACTGAAGCTTTCTTT. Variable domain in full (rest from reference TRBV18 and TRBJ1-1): NAGVMQNPRHLVRRRGQEARLRCSPMKGHSHVYWYRQLPEEGLKFMVYLQKENIIDESGMPKERFSAEFPKEGPSILRIQQVVRGDSAAYFCASSPRADPGGTEAFFGQGTRLTVV.

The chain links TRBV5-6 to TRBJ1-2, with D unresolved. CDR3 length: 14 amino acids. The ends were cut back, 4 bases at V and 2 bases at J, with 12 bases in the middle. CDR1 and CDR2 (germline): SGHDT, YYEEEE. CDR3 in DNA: TGTGCCAGCAGCAACCGACAAAACAACTATGGCTACACCTTC. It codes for CASSNRQNNYGYTF.

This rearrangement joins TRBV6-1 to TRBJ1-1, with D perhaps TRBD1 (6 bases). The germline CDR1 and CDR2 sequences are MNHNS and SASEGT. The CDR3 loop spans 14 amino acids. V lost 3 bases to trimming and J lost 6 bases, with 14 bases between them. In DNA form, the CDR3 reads TGTGCCAGCAGTGAGACAGGACTGGTACCTGAAGCTTTCTTT. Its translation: CASSETGLVPEAFF.

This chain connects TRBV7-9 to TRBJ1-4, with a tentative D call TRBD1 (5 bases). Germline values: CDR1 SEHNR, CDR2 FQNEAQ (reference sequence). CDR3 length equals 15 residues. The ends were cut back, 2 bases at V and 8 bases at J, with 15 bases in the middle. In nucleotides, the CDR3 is TGTGCCAGCAGCTTACGGCAGGGCGGCTTCGAAAAACTGTTTTTT. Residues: CASSLRQGGFEKLFF.

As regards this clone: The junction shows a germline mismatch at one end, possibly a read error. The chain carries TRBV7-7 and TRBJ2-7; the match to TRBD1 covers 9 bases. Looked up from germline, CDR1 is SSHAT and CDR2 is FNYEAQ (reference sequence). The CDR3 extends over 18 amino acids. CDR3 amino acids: CASSLKGQGSFLLYEQYF. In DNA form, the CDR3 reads TGTGCTAGCAGCTTAAAGGGACAGGGTTCTTTCCTCCTCTACGAGCAGTACTTC. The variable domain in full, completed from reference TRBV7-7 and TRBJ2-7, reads GAGVSQSPRYKVTKRGQDVTLRCDPISSHATLYWYQQALGQGPEFLTYFNYEAQPDKSGLPSDRFSAERPEGSISTLTIQRTEQRDSAMYRCASSLKGQGSFLLYEQYFGPGTRLTVT.

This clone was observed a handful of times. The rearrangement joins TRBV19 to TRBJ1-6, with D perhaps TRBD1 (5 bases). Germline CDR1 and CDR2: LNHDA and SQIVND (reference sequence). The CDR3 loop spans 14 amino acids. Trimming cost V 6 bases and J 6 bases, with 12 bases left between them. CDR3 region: CASRNQGSNSPLHF. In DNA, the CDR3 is TGTGCCAGTAGGAATCAGGGTTCTAATTCACCCCTCCACTTT.